This T cell receptor beta chain appears in the sequencing data of a study of blood T cell repertoires in COVID-19. Per the original methods: Reference gene primer amplification gave estimated nucleated cell counts. Profiling relied on immunoSEQ multiplex PCR, and the TCRdb table lists in-frame clones only, not all of them. The V and J calls and clone size come from that table; D and trimming were worked out from the DNA. The profile shows 95,000 to 100,000 clones, about four fifths of them singletons. J lost 4 bases, V lost 2 bases, and 7 bases had no gene match. CDR1 and CDR2 from the germline V gene are MNHEY and SMNVEV (reference sequence). The CDR3 is 16 residues long.

Sequencing was performed on peripheral blood. The clonotype was recovered from a woman in her fifties or sixties with acute or convalescent COVID-19. The genes are TRBV27 and TRBJ2-5; 10 bases match TRBD2. Here the CDR3 DNA reads TGTGCCAGCAGTTTAAAGCGGGGGGGCCGGAGAGAGACCCAGTACTTC. It yields the protein CASSLKRGGRRETQYF.